Sequencing of this T cell receptor (beta chain) was carried out in a study of memory CD4+ T cells and cytomegalovirus serostatus. Regarding the study as a whole: Each of roughly 65 CMV-associated TCRbeta sequences occurred in one to five individuals.

Regarding this clone: Its target is not known.

Trimming removed 2 bases at V and 2 bases at J, with 7 bases between. CDR1 is SGHTA and CDR2 is FQGNSA in the germline V gene. CDR3 size: 13 residues. Original processing methods: Out-of-frame sequences were removed, leaving a few million distinct TCRbeta sequences. Some clones are missing from TCRdb's copy, which holds only in-frame ones; the method was immunoSEQ multiplex PCR. V and J calls and clone size come straight from that table; D and trimming were deduced from the DNA. The sample comprises almost 45,000 clones, around three quarters of which are singletons, and 0.95% to 1.3% rests with the top ten. Single viable CD3+CD4+CD8-CD45RO+ cells were sorted as the memory CD4+ T cells. Positive selection with CD4 microbeads enriched total CD4+ T cells.

Specimen: memory CD4+ T cells from blood. The sequence was collected from an adult in good health and CMV-seronegative. The gene calls are TRBV7-2 and TRBJ2-7; D unresolved. The CDR3 nucleotides are TGTGCCAGCAGCTTATATAGAGCCTACGAGCAGTACTTC. Residues: CASSLYRAYEQYF.